This TCR beta chain was documented in a study of post-analysis software for immune sequencing data. Study outcomes and limitations: In multiple sclerosis, normalized Chao1 diversity was significantly below that of controls. In patients, TRBV5-6, TRBV5-1 and TRBV20-1 belonged to roughly five TRBV segments found more frequently than in controls.

The CDR3 totals 16 residues. Trimming cost V 6 bases and J 1 base; bases outside gene matches: 6. Germline V lookup: CDR1 DFQATT, CDR2 SNEGSKA (reference sequence). Built from TCR beta cDNA, the libraries had unique molecular identifiers in them. There were 1 to 10 million T cells, and about half a million cDNA molecules came from them. TCRdb itself ran the PCR reads through MiXCR, one entry per CDR3 protein. Among roughly 600,000 distinct CDR3 sequences, roughly 46% were seen once, and the ten largest hold more than 1.5%. Worth noting for this clonotype: No antigen is known for it.

The TCR comes from a girl under 18 with multiple sclerosis. The V and J genes are TRBV20-1 and TRBJ2-1; 13 nucleotides line up with TRBD2. Specimen: blood. The CDR3 is CSAALAGGLSYNEQFF. The CDR3 DNA reads as TGCAGTGCGGCACTAGCGGGGGGGCTTTCCTACAATGAGCAGTTCTTC.